One sample yielded the 20 T cell receptor beta chains listed below, sequenced in a study of CD8 T cells in Susac syndrome. A quantity of roughly 0.5 to 1 ug RNA underwent reverse transcription using random hexamers. Each CDR3 protein gets one entry after TCRdb re-called the immunoSEQ multiplex PCR reads with MiXCR. The sample includes about 69,000 distinct CDR3 sequences, 85% to 95% of them seen just once. Sequenced sample: CD8+ T cells from PBMCs. The receptors shown here come from a human donor in good health.

The CDR3 reads CASSQGRTYEQYF. The CDR3 region has the DNA TGTGCCAGCAGTCAGGGGCGAACCTACGAGCAGTACTTC. The rearrangement joins TRBV28 to TRBJ2-7; D is possibly TRBD1 (6 bases). V was pared by 5 bases and J by 2 bases, with 10 bases between. Germline CDR1 MDHEN, CDR2 SYDVKM. The CDR3 is 13 residues long.

This rearrangement joins TRBV29-1 to TRBJ1-1; TRBD1 matches at 8 bases. V shed 7 bases and J 0 bases; nucleotides not matched to a gene: 7. There are 14 residues in the CDR3. The germline gives CDR1 SQVTM, CDR2 ANQGSEA. DNA of the CDR3: TGCAGCGGTCCGGGACAGGAAATGAACACTGAAGCTTTCTTT. Its protein is CSGPGQEMNTEAFF. Looking up the rest from reference TRBV29-1 and TRBJ1-1 gives the full variable domain: SAVISQKPSRDICQRGTSLTIQCQVDSQVTMMFWYRQQPGQSLTLIATANQGSEATYESGFVIDKFPISRPNLTFSTLTVSNMSPEDSSIYLCSGPGQEMNTEAFFGQGTRLTVV.

V usage is TRBV2 and J usage is TRBJ1-2, with D perhaps TRBD1 (6 bases). Trimming shortened V by 3 bases and J by 3 bases, and 11 bases separated the two germline ends. The CDR3 runs 14 residues. Germline lookup yields CDR1 SNHLY and CDR2 FYNNEI. For the CDR3, the DNA is TGTGCCAGCAGTGACGGACAGACCTACTATGGCTACACCTTC. The encoded protein is CASSDGQTYYGYTF. The variable domain in full, with the rest retrieved from reference TRBV2 and TRBJ1-2, is EPEVTQTPSHQVTQMGQEVILRCVPISNHLYFYWYRQILGQKVEFLVSFYNNEISEKSEIFDDQFSVERPDGSNFTLKIRSTKLEDSAMYFCASSDGQTYYGYTFGSGTRLTVV.

The chain joins TRBV5-4 to TRBJ2-5; the match to TRBD2 covers 14 bases. The junction had 6 bases not matched to a gene; V was cut back by 4 bases and J by 1 base. Germline loops: CDR1 SGHNT, CDR2 YYREEE (reference sequence). The CDR3 runs to 17 residues. CDR3 residues: CASSVLGTSGGQETQYF. Here the CDR3 DNA reads TGTGCCAGCAGCGTATTGGGGACTAGCGGGGGCCAAGAGACCCAGTACTTC.

V usage is TRBV28 and J usage is TRBJ2-5; D gene ambiguous. V lost 4 bases to trimming and J lost 4 bases, with 13 bases between them. This CDR3 spans 14 amino acids. CDR1 and CDR2 from the germline V gene are MDHEN and SYDVKM. CDR3 nucleotides: TGTGCCAGCAGTTCCCGCTTAGGCAGAGAGACCCAGTACTTC. Residues: CASSSRLGRETQYF.

The J gene is TRBJ2-1, the V gene TRBV28; D gene ambiguous. Per germline, CDR1 MDHEN and CDR2 SYDVKM. Trimming removed 3 bases from V and 7 bases from J, with 7 bases in between. This CDR3 has 12 residues. The CDR3 sequence is CASSFYENEQFF. CDR3 DNA sequence: TGTGCCAGCAGTTTTTATGAGAATGAGCAGTTCTTC.

The V gene is TRBV11-2, the J gene TRBJ2-3; 8 bases map to TRBD1. The V and J ends lost 3 bases and 10 bases, in that order; junction bases with no gene match: 0. CDR1 and CDR2 from the germline V gene are SGHAT and FQNNGV. This CDR3 spans 11 amino acids. As DNA, the CDR3 is TGTGCCAGCAGCTTGGGACAGGCGCAGTATTTT. It specifies CASSLGQAQYF.

This chain connects TRBV4-2 to TRBJ2-3; 7 bases are shared with TRBD2. Germline trimming cut 0 bases from V and 2 bases from J; bases unmatched to any gene: 8. The germline gives CDR1 LGHNA, CDR2 YNFKEQ. This CDR3 is 17 amino acids long. CDR3 in DNA: TGTGCCAGCAGCCAAGATAGGGCGGGGGACCTCACAGATACGCAGTATTTT. Residues: CASSQDRAGDLTDTQYF.

The V and J genes are TRBV3-1 and TRBJ2-5, with 11 bases fitting TRBD2. V trimming: 1 base; J trimming: 7 bases; junction bases outside the gene matches: 11. The CDR3 runs 17 residues. From germline, CDR1 is LGHDT and CDR2 YNNKEL (reference sequence). The CDR3 coding sequence is TGTGCCAGCAGCCAAGTCGCACTAGCGGGGGTCCATCGGACCCAGTACTTC. Encoded protein: CASSQVALAGVHRTQYF.

This rearrangement joins TRBV19 to TRBJ2-1; D perhaps matches TRBD1 (5 bases). The V end lost 5 bases, the J end lost 3 bases, and 8 bases lay between the germline ends. The CDR3 consists of 13 residues. From germline, CDR1 is LNHDA and CDR2 SQIVND (reference sequence). The CDR3 spells CASSFRDYNEQFF. CDR3 nucleotides: TGTGCCAGTAGTTTCAGGGACTACAATGAGCAGTTCTTC.

The chain uses TRBV12-3 or TRBV12-4 and TRBJ2-5; no definite D call. V gave up 3 bases and J gave up 1 base, with 9 bases separating them. The length of the CDR3 is 14 residues. The CDR3 region has the DNA TGTGCCAGCAGTTTCTTCGGGTCCCAAGAGACCCAGTACTTC. Its translation: CASSFFGSQETQYF.

This rearrangement joins TRBV28 to TRBJ2-5; D not certain. V lost 5 bases and J 2 bases, leaving 12 bases between the germline ends. Looked up from germline, CDR1 is MDHEN and CDR2 is SYDVKM. The CDR3 spans 14 residues. CDR3: CASSPPQPQETQYF. In nucleotides, the CDR3 is TGTGCCAGCAGTCCCCCTCAACCTCAAGAGACCCAGTACTTC. Filled out from reference TRBV28 and TRBJ2-5, the complete variable domain reads DVKVTQSSRYLVKRTGEKVFLECVQDMDHENMFWYRQDPGLGLRLIYFSYDVKMKEKGDIPEGYSVSREKKERFSLILESASTNQTSMYLCASSPPQPQETQYFGPGTRLLVL.

The rearrangement links TRBV28 to TRBJ2-7; TRBD2 is a possible D gene (5 bases). Germline V gene data show CDR1 as MDHEN and CDR2 as SYDVKM. Trimming stripped 5 bases from V and 0 bases from J, with 11 bases between. The CDR3 totals 14 residues. The CDR3 here is CASSPRTDSYEQYV. CDR3 sequence (DNA): TGTGCCAGCAGTCCCAGGACTGACTCCTACGAGCAGTACGTC.

V is TRBV3-1 and J is TRBJ2-7, with TRBD2 matching over 8 bases. Trimming cost V 0 bases and J 9 bases; bases outside gene matches: 1. From germline, CDR1 is LGHDT and CDR2 YNNKEL (reference sequence). The CDR3 extends over 12 amino acids. Here the CDR3 DNA reads TGTGCCAGCAGCCAAGATCGGGAGGGGCAGTACTTC. It is translated as CASSQDREGQYF.

CDR3 nucleotide sequence: TGTGCCAGCAGCTTAGGGGCAGGAGACCATTCACCCCTCCACTTT. Residues: CASSLGAGDHSPLHF. The rearrangement joins TRBV7-9 to TRBJ1-6; the D is unclear. The length of the CDR3 is 15 residues. Trimming cost V 1 base and J 8 bases, with 12 bases left between them. CDR1 and CDR2 (germline): SEHNR, FQNEAQ (reference sequence).

The genes are TRBV6-2 or TRBV6-3 and TRBJ2-3; 9 bases map to TRBD1. CDR1 is MNHEY and CDR2 is SVGEGT in the germline V gene. This CDR3 spans 15 amino acids. The trim removed 5 bases at V and 3 bases at J, leaving 6 bases unmatched. The CDR3 nucleotides are TGTGCCAGCAGTCCCGGGACAGGGTTGACAGATACGCAGTATTTT. This codes for CASSPGTGLTDTQYF.

The chain uses TRBV3-1 and TRBJ2-7, with 11 bases lining up with TRBD2. The J segment lost 4 bases and the V segment lost 2 bases, leaving 4 bases of the junction unmatched. The CDR3 consists of 15 residues. Germline V gene sequence: CDR1 LGHDT, CDR2 YNNKEL (reference sequence). CDR3 protein: CASSQLAGGSYEQYF. The CDR3 nucleotides read TGTGCCAGCAGCCAACTAGCGGGGGGCTCTTACGAGCAGTACTTC.

J is TRBJ2-1 and V is TRBV2; 9 bases map to TRBD2. The CDR3 extends over 16 amino acids. V was pared by 6 bases and J by 4 bases, with 10 bases of the junction left unmatched. The germline gives CDR1 SNHLY, CDR2 FYNNEI. In nucleotides, the CDR3 is TGTGCCAGCAGGGATCTAGCGGGGAAAAATTACAATGAGCAGTTCTTC. Protein product: CASRDLAGKNYNEQFF.

V is TRBV5-6 and J is TRBJ1-1, with no clear D. The CDR3 totals 16 residues. Trimming stripped 4 bases from V and 2 bases from J, with 18 bases between. Germline CDR1 SGHDT, CDR2 YYEEEE. The DNA for the CDR3 is TGTGCCAGCAGCCCCTACCCAGGCGGGCTCAACACTGAAGCTTTCTTT. Translated, it gives CASSPYPGGLNTEAFF. Drawing the rest from reference TRBV5-6 and TRBJ1-1, the complete variable domain is DAGVTQSPTHLIKTRGQQVTLRCSPKSGHDTVSWYQQALGQGPQFIFQYYEEEERQRGNFPDRFSGHQFPNYSSELNVNALLLGDSALYLCASSPYPGGLNTEAFFGQGTRLTVV.

This clonotype has a single count. The chain is built from TRBV20-1 and TRBJ2-5; 8 positions match TRBD1. Germline values: CDR1 DFQATT, CDR2 SNEGSKA (reference sequence). The CDR3 sequence is 15 residues long. V lost 3 bases, J lost 5 bases, and 11 bases stayed unmatched. CDR3 sequence: CSASKDRARWETQYF. CDR3 in DNA: TGCAGTGCTAGCAAGGACAGGGCCCGGTGGGAGACCCAGTACTTC.